Shown below are 3 T cell receptor beta chains from a single sample sequenced in a study of blood T cell repertoires in COVID-19. Here immunoSEQ multiplex PCR was the method, and the copy in TCRdb shows in-frame clones only, minus some. The sample holds 500,000 or so clones, around 90% seen once. The material sequenced was PBMCs or T cells enriched from blood (not recorded which). The receptors here all came from a woman aged 18-29 years who had recovered from COVID-19.

The rearrangement uses TRBV4-1 and TRBJ2-7; 8 bases are a match to TRBD1. Germline loops: CDR1 MGHRA, CDR2 YSYEKL. Trimming at V came to 4 bases and at J to 6 bases, leaving 14 bases not matched to a gene. The CDR3 runs 16 residues. The CDR3 sequence: CASSPLPGRGLGEQYF. The CDR3, as DNA: TGCGCCAGCAGCCCCCTCCCCGGCAGGGGGCTTGGCGAGCAGTACTTC.

This clone has only one observation. CDR3 bases: TGTGCCAGTTGCCGGGACAGAACTTACGAGCAGTACTTC. It codes for CASCRDRTYEQYF. The V call is TRBV6-5, the J call TRBJ2-7; 7 bases fit TRBD1. Germline values: CDR1 MNHEY, CDR2 SVGAGI. The CDR3 sequence is 13 residues long. V was pared by 9 bases and J by 4 bases, with 9 bases of the junction left unmatched.

The table lists this clone with a few counts. V and J are TRBV28 and TRBJ1-1, with a possible D match to TRBD1 (5 bases). From germline, CDR1 is MDHEN and CDR2 SYDVKM. Trimming shortened V by 3 bases and J by 0 bases, and 11 bases separated the two germline ends. This CDR3 contains 15 residues. Here the CDR3 reads CASSFSGGMNTEAFF. CDR3 sequence (DNA): TGTGCCAGCAGTTTTTCGGGGGGGATGAACACTGAAGCTTTCTTT.